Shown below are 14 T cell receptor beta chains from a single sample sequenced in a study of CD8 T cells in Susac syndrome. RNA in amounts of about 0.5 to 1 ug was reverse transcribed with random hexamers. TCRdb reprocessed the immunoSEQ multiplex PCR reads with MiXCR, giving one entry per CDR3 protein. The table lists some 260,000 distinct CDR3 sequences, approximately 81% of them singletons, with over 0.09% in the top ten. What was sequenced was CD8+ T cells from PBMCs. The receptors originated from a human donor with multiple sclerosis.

The CDR3 nucleotides are TGTGCCAGCTCCCATCCGGAGACCTACAATGAGCAGTTCTTC. It is translated as CASSHPETYNEQFF. The J gene is TRBJ2-1, the V gene TRBV18; D ambiguous. The V gene's germline CDR1 is KGHSH and CDR2 LQKENI. The V end was cut by 6 bases, the J end by 2 bases, with 11 bases between. This CDR3 contains 14 residues.

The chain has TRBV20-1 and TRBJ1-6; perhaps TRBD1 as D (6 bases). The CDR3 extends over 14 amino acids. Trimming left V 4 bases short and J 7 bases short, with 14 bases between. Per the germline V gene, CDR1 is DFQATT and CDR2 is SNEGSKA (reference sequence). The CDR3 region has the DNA TGCAGTGCTAATTTGGACAGTTCCAATTCACCCCTCCACTTT. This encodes CSANLDSSNSPLHF.

The CDR3 DNA reads as TGTGCCAGCAGTTCATCACTAGCGGGAGGGGGTAATGAGCAGTTCTTC. The encoded protein is CASSSSLAGGGNEQFF. V gene TRBV27 combines with J gene TRBJ2-1; 13 bases map to TRBD2. Unmatched junction bases numbered 7, after V lost 4 bases and J lost 7 bases. The CDR3 has 16 residues. Germline V gene data show CDR1 as MNHEY and CDR2 as SMNVEV (reference sequence).

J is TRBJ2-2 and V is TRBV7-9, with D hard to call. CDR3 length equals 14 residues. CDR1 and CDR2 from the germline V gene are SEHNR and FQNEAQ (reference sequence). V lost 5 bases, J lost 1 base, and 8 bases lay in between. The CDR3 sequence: CASSEWGNTGELFF. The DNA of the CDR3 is TGTGCCAGCAGCGAGTGGGGGAACACCGGGGAGCTGTTTTTT.

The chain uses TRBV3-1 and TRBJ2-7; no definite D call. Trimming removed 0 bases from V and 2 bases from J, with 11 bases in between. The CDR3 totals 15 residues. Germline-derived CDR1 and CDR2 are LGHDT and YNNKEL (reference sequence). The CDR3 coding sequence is TGTGCCAGCAGCCAAGATCTGCGGAACACCTACGAGCAGTACTTC. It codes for CASSQDLRNTYEQYF.

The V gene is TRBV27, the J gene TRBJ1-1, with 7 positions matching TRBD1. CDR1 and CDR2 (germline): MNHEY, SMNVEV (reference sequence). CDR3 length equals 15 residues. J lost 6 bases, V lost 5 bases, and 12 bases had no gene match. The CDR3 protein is CASSPSGGGMAEAFF. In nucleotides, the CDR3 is TGTGCCAGCAGTCCCTCAGGGGGGGGCATGGCTGAAGCTTTCTTT.

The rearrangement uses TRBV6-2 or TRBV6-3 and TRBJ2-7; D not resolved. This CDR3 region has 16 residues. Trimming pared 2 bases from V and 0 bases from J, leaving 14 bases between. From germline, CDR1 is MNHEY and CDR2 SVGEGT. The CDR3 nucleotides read TGTGCCAGCAGTTACGGAATCTGGACGTTCTCCTACGAGCAGTACTTC. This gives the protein CASSYGIWTFSYEQYF.

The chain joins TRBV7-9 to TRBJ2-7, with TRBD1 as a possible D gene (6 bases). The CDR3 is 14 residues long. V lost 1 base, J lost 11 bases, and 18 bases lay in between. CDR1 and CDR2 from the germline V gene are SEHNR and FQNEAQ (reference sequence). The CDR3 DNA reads TGTGCCAGCAGCTTAGGAGACGGGGTACAGGGCGAGTACTTC. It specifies CASSLGDGVQGEYF.

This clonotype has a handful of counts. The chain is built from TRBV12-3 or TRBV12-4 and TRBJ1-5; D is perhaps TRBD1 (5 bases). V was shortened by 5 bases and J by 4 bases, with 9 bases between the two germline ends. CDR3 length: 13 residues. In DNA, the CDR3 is TGTGCCAGCAGTCAAGGGGTAAATCAGCCCCAGCATTTT. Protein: CASSQGVNQPQHF.

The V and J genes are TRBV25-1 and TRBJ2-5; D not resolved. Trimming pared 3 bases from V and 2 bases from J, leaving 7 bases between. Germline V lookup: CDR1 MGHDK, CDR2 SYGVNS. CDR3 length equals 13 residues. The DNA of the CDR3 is TGTGCCAGCAGTGACGGTCTACAAGAGACCCAGTACTTC. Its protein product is CASSDGLQETQYF.

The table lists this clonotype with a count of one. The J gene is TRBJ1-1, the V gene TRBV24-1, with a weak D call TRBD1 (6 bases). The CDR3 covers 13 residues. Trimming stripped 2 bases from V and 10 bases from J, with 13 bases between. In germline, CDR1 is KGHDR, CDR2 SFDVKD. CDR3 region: CATSDSRGRGAFF. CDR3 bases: TGTGCCACCAGTGATTCCAGGGGCAGGGGAGCTTTCTTT.

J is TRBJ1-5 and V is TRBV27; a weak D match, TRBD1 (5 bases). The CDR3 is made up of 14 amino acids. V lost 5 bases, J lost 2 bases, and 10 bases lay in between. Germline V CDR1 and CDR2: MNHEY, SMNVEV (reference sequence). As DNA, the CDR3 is TGTGCCAGCAGTGTCCGGGACGGCAATCAGCCCCAGCATTTT. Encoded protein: CASSVRDGNQPQHF.

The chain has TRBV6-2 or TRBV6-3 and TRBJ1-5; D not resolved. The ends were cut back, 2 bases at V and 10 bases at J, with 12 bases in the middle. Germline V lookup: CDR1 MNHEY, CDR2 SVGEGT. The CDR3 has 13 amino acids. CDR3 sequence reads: CASSYGATRPQHF. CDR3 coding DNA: TGTGCCAGCAGTTACGGTGCGACGCGTCCCCAGCATTTT.

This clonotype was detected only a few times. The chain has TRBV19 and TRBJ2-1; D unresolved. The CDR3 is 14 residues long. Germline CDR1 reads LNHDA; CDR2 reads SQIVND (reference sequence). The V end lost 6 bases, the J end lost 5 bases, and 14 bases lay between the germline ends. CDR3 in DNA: TGTGCCAGTAGCGCTGGGTCCTCTCACAATGAGCAGTTCTTC. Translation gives CASSAGSSHNEQFF.